The rows below give T cell receptor beta chains drawn from one sample of a study of blood T cell repertoires in COVID-19. Clones were sequenced by immunoSEQ multiplex PCR, and TCRdb holds only the in-frame ones, with some missing. The data hold around 14,000 clones, with around 87% observed a single time. The source material was peripheral blood. The receptors shown here come from a human donor in a cohort sampled during active COVID-19. Both conserved end residues are part of each CDR3. D genes are given only for firm matches. Not every row has a clone size; where given, it reads once, few, many or a size class.

TRBJ2-7,.,.,TRBV24-1,TGTGCCACCAGTGACTCAGGGGCCGACGAGCAGTACTTC,CATSDSGADEQYF
TRBJ2-7,TRBD2,.,TRBV4-1,TGCGCCAGCAGCCCACGGACTAGCGATACCTACGAGCAGTACTTC,CASSPRTSDTYEQYF
TRBJ1-1,.,.,TRBV9,TGTGCCAGCAGCGTAGGCCCCGAGACTGAAGCTTTCTTT,CASSVGPETEAFF
TRBJ2-2,.,.,TRBV25-1,TGTGCCAGCAGTGAATTCGGGGGGAACACCGGGGAGCTGTTTTTT,CASSEFGGNTGELFF
TRBJ2-7,TRBD1,.,TRBV30,TGTGCCTGGAGTGTGGGGACAGGGAGCTCCTACGAGCAGTACTTC,CAWSVGTGSSYEQYF
TRBJ1-2,TRBD1,.,TRBV19,TGTGCCAGTACGGGACAGTCCTATGGCTACACCTTC,CASTGQSYGYTF
TRBJ2-1,.,.,TRBV18,TGTGCCAGCTCACCACCTGACTGGAGCTCCTACAATGAGCAGTTCTTC,CASSPPDWSSYNEQFF
TRBJ2-7,.,.,TRBV12-3/TRBV12-4,TGTGCCAGCGGGGCAGGGCCTACCTACGAGCAGTACTTC,CASGAGPTYEQYF
TRBJ1-1,.,.,TRBV2,TGTGCCAGCAGTGTGAATTACGGGAACACTGAAGCTTTCTTT,CASSVNYGNTEAFF
TRBJ2-1,TRBD1,.,TRBV27,TGTGCCAGCAGCACCGGGACAGGGGTATTCAGTGAGCAGTTCTTC,CASSTGTGVFSEQFF
TRBJ1-2,TRBD1,.,TRBV5-1,TGCGCCAGCAGCTCCATCACAGGGGGCAACTATGGCTACACCTTC,CASSSITGGNYGYTF
TRBJ2-3,.,.,TRBV4-1,TGCGCCAGCAGCCATCCGAGGACTCCTCAGAGCACAGATACGCAGTATTTT,CASSHPRTPQSTDTQYF
TRBJ2-1,TRBD1,.,TRBV4-1,TGCGCCAGCAGCCCGGGGGGACAGGGTTCCTACAATGAGCAGTTCTTC,CASSPGGQGSYNEQFF
TRBJ2-2,.,.,TRBV5-6,TGTGCCAGCAGCGCCCGGTTGAACGGGGAGCTGTTTTTT,CASSARLNGELFF
TRBJ1-4,TRBD1,.,TRBV28,TGTGCCAGCAGTAGTACAGGGGTTTATGAAAAACTGTTTTTT,CASSSTGVYEKLFF
TRBJ2-7,.,.,TRBV2,TGTGCCAGCATTCCAGACAGTTCCTACGAGCAGTACTTC,CASIPDSSYEQYF
TRBJ2-7,.,.,TRBV28,TGTGCCAGCAGTCTGGTCTGGCAGAACTCCTACGAGCAGTACTTC,CASSLVWQNSYEQYF
TRBJ1-1,.,few,TRBV6-5,TGTGCCAGCACTCGGGGGGAGAACACTGAAGCTTTCTTT,CASTRGENTEAFF
TRBJ2-1,.,.,TRBV11-2,TGTGCCAGCACCGGGGCGGGGTTTGAGCAGTTCTTC,CASTGAGFEQFF
TRBJ2-3,TRBD2,.,TRBV6-5,TGTGCCAGCACCCCTAGCGGGAGCCGATCAGATACGCAGTATTTT,CASTPSGSRSDTQYF
TRBJ2-7,TRBD1,.,TRBV2,TGTGCCGGACGGACAGGGCTTTCCTACGAGCAGTACTTC,CAGRTGLSYEQYF
TRBJ2-1,TRBD1,.,TRBV7-9,TGTGCCAGCAGCTTCGGGACAGGGTTAAGCAATGAGCAGTTCTTC,CASSFGTGLSNEQFF
TRBJ2-7,.,.,TRBV28,TGTGCCAGCAGGCTAGCGCCTACCTACGAGCAGTACTTC,CASRLAPTYEQYF
TRBJ2-1,.,.,TRBV6-2/TRBV6-3,TGTGCCAGCAGCCCAGTTAGCCATGAGCAGTTCTTC,CASSPVSHEQFF
TRBJ2-1,TRBD1,.,TRBV19,TGTGCCAGTGGGGACAGGCTATACAATGAGCAGTTCTTC,CASGDRLYNEQFF